This T cell receptor (beta chain) was identified during a study of blood T cells in healthy people across ages. Turning to the study itself: With template switching, about one barcoded beta molecule was captured per two T cells. Findings of the study overall: Older age went with lower TCR beta diversity per million T cells, in a roughly linear way.

This CDR3 has 13 residues. Per the germline V gene, CDR1 is SEHNR and CDR2 is FQNEAQ (reference sequence). The V gene lost 5 bases and the J gene lost 4 bases, with 11 bases spanning the gap. Together with a sample-barcoded 5' primer, a J-beta primer mix was included in a second PCR lasting about 7 to 12 cycles. Unique molecular identifiers of 12 random nucleotides labeled each cDNA. TCRdb called the 5' RACE reads again in MiXCR, with one record for every CDR3 protein. The sample lists roughly 930,000 distinct CDR3 sequences; around 48% were seen once. This clonotype was found a few times. The antigen is unknown. Peripheral blood from each donor was collected in a volume of 9.5 to 10 milliliters.

The material sequenced was blood. The clonotype was recovered from a man aged 25 to 40 in good health. This chain connects TRBV7-9 to TRBJ1-2; D not certain. This CDR3 is CASSPIALYGYTF. The DNA of the CDR3 is TGTGCCAGCAGCCCTATTGCCCTCTATGGCTACACCTTC.